This section outlines one T cell receptor (beta chain) sequence together with its context. No cognate antigen has been identified for it. The record has no base qualities; no much larger clone is one base away. The data stem from a study of blood T cell repertoires in COVID-19 (TCRdb year 2020). Study-wide context: Samples covering the acute and convalescent phases of COVID-19 were provided by collaborators in the United States, Italy and Spain. The prospective study material was composed of cDNA or gDNA derived from T cells, B-cell-depleted T cells, or PBMCs. Subjects who had been exposed to COVID-19, were actively infected with it, or had recovered from it provided the deeply sampled blood TCRbeta repertoires that made up the dataset. The repertoires were made available in a free public database intended to serve as a resource for research on the immune response to SARS-CoV-2. Samples came from the ongoing ImmuneRACE study (first 160 participants) plus 1,254 subjects from 6 global collaborators. Nearly every sample came with metadata listing a de-identified subject ID, COVID-19 status, age in years and sex. Where available, HLA class I and class II types were taken from metadata supplied by the sample provider and were not determined by assay-based typing. Study-level results and caveats: How much clinical and demographic metadata was included differed by source and by participant, and the metadata was provided uncurated.

CDR1 and CDR2 (GTSNPN, SVGIG) derive from the germline V gene (reference sequence). Its CDR3 holds 14 amino acids, cysteine through phenylalanine. Only CDR3 DNA is held: 42 bases, read in frame from base 1. V and J are trimmed by 4 bases and 7 bases, and the gene matches miss 8 bases of the junction. The immunoSEQ Assay, a bias-controlled multiplex PCR, was used to amplify TCRbeta CDR3 regions from genomic DNA. Processing in the source paper ran as follows. Nucleated cell counts per sample were estimated from amplification of reference gene primers within the assay. To quantify the absolute abundance of each unique TCRbeta CDR3 rearrangement, sequence reads were collapsed and filtered. For each sample, productive Simpson clonality was calculated by taking the square root of Simpson's diversity index across productive rearrangements. Drawn from immuneACCESS, this table holds only the in-frame rearrangements with V and J called that TCRdb kept. Clones are partly lost; checked studies trace under half to an unresolved V gene and leave the rest unexplained. The V and J calls and the clone size are those of that table, but D and trimming were determined from the DNA. Across this sample there are about 230,000 clones, with roughly 89% seen only once. The ten biggest clones cover around 4% of the sample.

Enrolling through a virtual design, the prospective study's participants ranged in age from roughly 18 to 89 years and lived across roughly 24 United States geographic areas. In the prospective study, participants were assigned to cohorts based on the clinical history participants reported in a screening survey and a study questionnaire. In the prospective study, mobile phlebotomists collected whole blood, serum and a nasopharyngeal or oropharyngeal swab from each participant. Over a roughly 2-month period, participants in the prospective study had the option of providing additional blood draws and questionnaires. Before DNA extraction, prospective study blood samples were shipped either frozen or at room temperature.

Sequenced: PBMCs or T cells enriched from blood (not recorded which). The rearrangement joined TRBV30 to TRBJ2-2, with 8 bases aligning to TRBD1. The TCR comes from a woman between 25 and 40 years old with acute COVID-19. The base sequence is TGTGCCTGGACCTTGGACAGGGAGCTCGGGGAGCTGTTTTTT. This encodes CAWTLDRELGELFF. Supplemented by the reference TRBV30 and TRBJ2-2 proteins around the CDR3, the complete variable domain is SQTIHQWPATLVQPVGSPLSLECTVEGTSNPNLYWYRQAAGRGLQLLFYSVGIGQISSEVPQNLSASRPQDRQFILSSKKLLLSDSGFYLCAWTLDRELGELFFGEGSRLTVL.